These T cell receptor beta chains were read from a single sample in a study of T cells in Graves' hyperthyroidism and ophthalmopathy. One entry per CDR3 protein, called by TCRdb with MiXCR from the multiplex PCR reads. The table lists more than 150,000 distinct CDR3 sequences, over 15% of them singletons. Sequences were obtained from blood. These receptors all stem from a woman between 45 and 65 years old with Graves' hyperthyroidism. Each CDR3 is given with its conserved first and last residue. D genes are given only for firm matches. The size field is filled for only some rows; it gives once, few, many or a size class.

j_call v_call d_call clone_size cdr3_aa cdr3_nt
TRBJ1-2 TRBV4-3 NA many CASSRSEERGGYTF TGCGCCAGCAGCCGATCAGAGGAGAGGGGTGGCTACACCTTC
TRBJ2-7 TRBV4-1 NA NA CASSQAQGTTVREQYF TGCGCCAGCAGCCAGGCACAGGGCACCACCGTCCGCGAGCAGTACTTC
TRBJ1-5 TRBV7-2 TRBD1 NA CASSPETGGEQPQHF TGTGCCAGCAGCCCAGAGACAGGGGGTGAGCAGCCCCAGCATTTT
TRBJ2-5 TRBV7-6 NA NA CASSPNLGYQETQYF TGTGCCAGCAGCCCCAATTTAGGGTACCAAGAGACCCAGTACTTC
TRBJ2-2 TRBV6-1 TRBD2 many CASKILAGGPGELFF TGTGCCAGCAAGATCCTAGCGGGGGGGCCGGGGGAGCTGTTTTTT
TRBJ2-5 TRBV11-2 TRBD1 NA CASSSADRKETQYF TGTGCCAGCAGCTCGGCGGACAGGAAAGAGACCCAGTACTTC
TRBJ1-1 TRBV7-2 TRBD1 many CASSPPWTGANTEAFF TGTGCCAGCAGCCCCCCATGGACAGGGGCGAACACTGAAGCTTTCTTT
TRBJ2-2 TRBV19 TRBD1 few CASTSKGQGVTGELFF TGTGCCAGTACGAGTAAGGGACAGGGAGTCACCGGGGAGCTGTTTTTT
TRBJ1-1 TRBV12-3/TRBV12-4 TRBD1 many CASSLGGQFTEAFF TGTGCCAGCAGCCTAGGGGGACAGTTCACTGAAGCTTTCTTT
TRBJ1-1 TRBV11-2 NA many CASSLGWGYTEAFF TGTGCCAGCAGCTTAGGATGGGGCTACACTGAAGCTTTCTTT
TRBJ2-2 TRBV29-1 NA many CSVVWNTGELFF TGCAGCGTTGTGTGGAACACCGGGGAGCTGTTTTTT
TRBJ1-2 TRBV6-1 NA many CASRPGQTYGYTF TGTGCCAGCAGGCCCGGACAGACCTATGGCTACACCTTC
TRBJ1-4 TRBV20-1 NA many CSARGPGEDYNEKLFF TGCAGTGCTAGGGGTCCGGGAGAGGATTATAATGAAAAACTGTTTTTT
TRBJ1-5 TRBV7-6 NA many CASSLGESNQPQHF TGTGCCAGCAGCTTAGGGGAAAGCAATCAGCCCCAGCATTTT
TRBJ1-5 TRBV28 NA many CASSKATGSNQPQHF TGTGCCAGCAGTAAAGCGACAGGTAGCAATCAGCCCCAGCATTTT
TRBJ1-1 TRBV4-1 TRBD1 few CASSLTGQGNTEAFF TGCGCCAGCAGCCTAACGGGACAGGGGAACACTGAAGCTTTCTTT
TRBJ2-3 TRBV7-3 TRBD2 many CASSTGIGGAEADTQYF TGTGCCAGCAGCACGGGAATCGGGGGGGCAGAGGCAGATACGCAGTATTTT
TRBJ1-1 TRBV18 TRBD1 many CASSRDREGTEAFF TGTGCCAGCTCACGGGACAGGGAGGGGACTGAAGCTTTCTTT
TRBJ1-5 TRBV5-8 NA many CASSWGTGQLSNQPQHF TGTGCCAGCAGCTGGGGAACAGGGCAACTTAGCAATCAGCCCCAGCATTTT
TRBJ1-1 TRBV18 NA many CASSPPSQGEAFF TGTGCCAGCTCACCACCCTCGCAGGGTGAAGCTTTCTTT